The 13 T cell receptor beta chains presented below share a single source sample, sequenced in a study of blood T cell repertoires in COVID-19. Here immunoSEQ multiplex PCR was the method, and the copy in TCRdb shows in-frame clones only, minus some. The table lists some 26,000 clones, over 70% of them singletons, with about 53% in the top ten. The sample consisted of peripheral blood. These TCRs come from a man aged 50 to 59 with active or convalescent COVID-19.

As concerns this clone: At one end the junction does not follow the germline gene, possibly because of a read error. CDR3 coding DNA: TGTGCCAGCAGTGCCGCGAACGCCGGGGAGCTGTTTTTT. Translating it yields CASSAANAGELFF. V usage is TRBV6-4 and J usage is TRBJ2-2; D is undetermined. Germline CDR1 reads MRHNA; CDR2 reads SNTAGT. The CDR3 loop spans 13 amino acids.

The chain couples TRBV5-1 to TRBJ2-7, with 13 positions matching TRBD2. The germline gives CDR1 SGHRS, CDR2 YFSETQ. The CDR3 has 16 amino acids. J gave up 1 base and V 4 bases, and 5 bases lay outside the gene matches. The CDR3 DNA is TGCGCCAGCAGCCCGACTAGCGGGAGGAATTCCTACGAGCAGTACTTC. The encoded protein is CASSPTSGRNSYEQYF.

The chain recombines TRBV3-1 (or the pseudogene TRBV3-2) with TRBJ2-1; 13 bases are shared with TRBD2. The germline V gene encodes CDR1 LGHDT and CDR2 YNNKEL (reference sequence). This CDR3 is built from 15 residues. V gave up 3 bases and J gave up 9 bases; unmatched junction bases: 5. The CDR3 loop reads CASSQGTSGIFEQFF. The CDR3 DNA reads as TGTGCCAGCAGCCAGGGGACTAGCGGGATATTTGAGCAGTTCTTC.

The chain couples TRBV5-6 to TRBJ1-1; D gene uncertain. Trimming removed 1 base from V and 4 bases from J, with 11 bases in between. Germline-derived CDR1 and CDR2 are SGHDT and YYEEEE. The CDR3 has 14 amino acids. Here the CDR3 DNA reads TGTGCCAGCAGCTTGCTGCCCGGGGTCACTGAAGCTTTCTTT. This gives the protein CASSLLPGVTEAFF.

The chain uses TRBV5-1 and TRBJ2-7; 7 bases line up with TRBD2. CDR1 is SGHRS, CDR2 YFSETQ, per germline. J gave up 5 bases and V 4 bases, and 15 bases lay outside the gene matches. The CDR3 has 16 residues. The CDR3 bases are TGCGCCAGCAGCCTCCAGGGAGGGTGGCTTCCTAACGAGCAGTACTTC. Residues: CASSLQGGWLPNEQYF.

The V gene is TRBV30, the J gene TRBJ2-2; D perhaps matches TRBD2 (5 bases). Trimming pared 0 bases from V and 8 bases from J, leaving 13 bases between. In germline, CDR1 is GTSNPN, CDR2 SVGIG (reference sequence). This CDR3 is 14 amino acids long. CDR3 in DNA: TGTGCCTGGAGTGTACCGGCGGGTTGGGGGGAGCTGTTTTTT. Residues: CAWSVPAGWGELFF.

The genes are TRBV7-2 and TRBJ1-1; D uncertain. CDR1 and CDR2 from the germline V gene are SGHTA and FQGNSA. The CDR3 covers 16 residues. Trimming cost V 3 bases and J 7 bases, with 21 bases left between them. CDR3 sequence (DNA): TGTGCCAGCAGCTTTAACCAGAGGCCGGGGTGGGGTGAAGCTTTCTTT. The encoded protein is CASSFNQRPGWGEAFF.

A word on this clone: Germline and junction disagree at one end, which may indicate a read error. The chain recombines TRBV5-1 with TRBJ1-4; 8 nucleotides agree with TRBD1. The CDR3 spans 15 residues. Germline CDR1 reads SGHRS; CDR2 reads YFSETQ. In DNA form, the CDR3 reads TGCGCCAGCAGCGAAACAGGGGGACCTAAGGAAAAACTGTTTTTT. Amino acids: CASSETGGPKEKLFF.

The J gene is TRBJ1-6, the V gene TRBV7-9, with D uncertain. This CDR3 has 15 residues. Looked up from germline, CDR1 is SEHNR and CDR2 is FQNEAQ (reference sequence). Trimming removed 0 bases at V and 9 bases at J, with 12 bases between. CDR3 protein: CASSLAVGGASPLHF. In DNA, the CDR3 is TGTGCCAGCAGCTTAGCGGTAGGCGGTGCTTCACCCCTCCACTTT. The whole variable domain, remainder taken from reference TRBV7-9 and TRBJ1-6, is DTGVSQNPRHKITKRGQNVTFRCDPISEHNRLYWYRQTLGQGPEFLTYFQNEAQLEKSRLLSDRFSAERPKGSFSTLEIQRTEQGDSAMYLCASSLAVGGASPLHFGNGTRLTVT.

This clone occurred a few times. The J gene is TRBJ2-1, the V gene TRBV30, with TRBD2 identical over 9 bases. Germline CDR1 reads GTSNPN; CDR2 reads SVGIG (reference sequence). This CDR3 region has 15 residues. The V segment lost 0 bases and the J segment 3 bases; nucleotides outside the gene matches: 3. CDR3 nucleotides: TGTGCCTGGAGTGTCCTAGCGGGGATCTACAATGAGCAGTTCTTC. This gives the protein CAWSVLAGIYNEQFF.

The CDR3 protein is CASSLNLVAGANVLTF. In DNA form, the CDR3 reads TGTGCCAGCAGCTTGAACCTGGTGGCCGGGGCCAACGTCCTGACTTTC. The chain joins TRBV5-4 to TRBJ2-6, with D unresolved. Looked up from germline, CDR1 is SGHNT and CDR2 is YYREEE (reference sequence). The CDR3 has 16 residues. The germline V and J ends were trimmed by 1 base and 4 bases, with 12 bases remaining between them.

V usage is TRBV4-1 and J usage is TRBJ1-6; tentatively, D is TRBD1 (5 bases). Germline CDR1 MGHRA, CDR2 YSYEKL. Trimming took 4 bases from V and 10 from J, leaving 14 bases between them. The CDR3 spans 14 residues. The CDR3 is CASSPPGVRSPLHF. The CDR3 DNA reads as TGCGCCAGCAGCCCCCCGGGGGTCCGATCACCCCTCCACTTT.

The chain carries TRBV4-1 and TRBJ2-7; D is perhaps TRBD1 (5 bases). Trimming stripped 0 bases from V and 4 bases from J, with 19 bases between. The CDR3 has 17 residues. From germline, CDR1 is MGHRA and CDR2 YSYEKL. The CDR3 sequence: CASSQEMAQGFRYEQYF. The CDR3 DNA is TGCGCCAGCAGCCAAGAAATGGCTCAGGGCTTTAGGTACGAGCAGTACTTC.